This TCR beta chain was profiled in a study of T cell changes during pregnancy in multiple sclerosis. Profiled with immunoSEQ multiplex PCR; TCRdb holds only in-frame clones, not every one. Of tens of thousands of clones in the sample, 90% to 95% were seen once. CDR1 and CDR2 from the germline V gene are ENHRY and SYGVKD. V was shortened by 2 bases and J by 7 bases, with 21 bases between the two germline ends. The CDR3 is 16 residues long. This sequence joins TRBV10-3 and TRBJ2-7; D is possibly TRBD2 (6 bases). This specimen consisted of peripheral blood, obtained in the first trimester of pregnancy. The receptor's source is a female donor with multiple sclerosis, enrolled in a pregnancy study. In DNA form, the CDR3 reads TGTGCCATCAGTGAGGGAGGGTCGGGAGTTGCGGGAGAGCAGTACTTC. Its protein product is CAISEGGSGVAGEQYF.